The entry below gives a single TCR beta chain sequence along with its context. The study recruited people aged roughly 18 to 89 years across approximately 23 US areas. The CDR3 covers 13 residues. CDR1 and CDR2 (germline): SEHNR, FQNEAQ (reference sequence). V was shortened by 6 bases and J by 7 bases, with 15 bases between the two germline ends. This specimen comes from a study of blood T cell repertoires in COVID-19. Clones were sequenced by immunoSEQ multiplex PCR, and TCRdb holds only the in-frame ones, with some missing. The sample records 250,000 to 350,000 clones, approximately 89% being singletons.

The sequenced sample consisted of PBMCs or T cells enriched from blood (not recorded which). The TCR was taken from a woman younger than 45 who had recovered from COVID-19. The chain has TRBV7-9 and TRBJ1-1, with D unresolved. The CDR3 DNA reads as TGTGCCAGCAGTCTCGGGTATGCGGGTGAAGCTTTCTTT. This codes for CASSLGYAGEAFF.